A single sample is the source of the 13 T cell receptor beta chains below, sequenced in a study of CD8 T cells in ankylosing spondylitis. General study findings and limits: The study identified a TCR beta motif of about eight highly homologous variants that appeared characteristic of ankylosing spondylitis blood.

Their target antigens are unknown. TCRdb redid the calling of the 5' RACE reads with MiXCR, one entry per CDR3 protein. The sample lists fewer than 550,000 distinct CDR3 sequences; under 5.5% were seen once. What was sequenced was blood, either unsorted or a sorted T cell fraction (not recorded which). The receptors originated from a male donor with ankylosing spondylitis.

This clonotype has a handful of counts. The chain couples TRBV9 to TRBJ2-7; 10 bases line up with TRBD1. Germline values: CDR1 SGDLS, CDR2 YYNGEE. CDR3 length equals 15 residues. The V and J ends lost 4 bases and 4 bases, in that order; junction bases with no gene match: 8. CDR3 loop: CASSPRGTGAYEQYF. CDR3 DNA sequence: TGTGCCAGCAGCCCACGCGGGACAGGGGCGTACGAGCAGTACTTC.

This clonotype has a count of ten or more. V gene TRBV12-3 or TRBV12-4 combines with J gene TRBJ2-7; 8 nucleotides agree with TRBD1. Germline trimming cut 6 bases from V and 2 bases from J; bases unmatched to any gene: 6. The CDR3 is 14 amino acids. The CDR3 protein is CASRRDRRAYEQYF. The CDR3 coding sequence is TGTGCCAGCAGAAGGGACAGGAGAGCCTACGAGCAGTACTTC.

There are many counts of this clonotype. CDR3 sequence reads: CSVEAGGETQYF. The CDR3 region has the DNA TGCAGCGTTGAAGCTGGGGGAGAGACCCAGTACTTC. This chain uses TRBV29-1 with TRBJ2-5; D tentatively reads TRBD1 or TRBD2 (5 bases each). Trimming cost V 1 base and J 4 bases, with 7 bases left between them. This CDR3 contains 12 residues. CDR1 and CDR2 (germline): SQVTM, ANQGSEA.

The table lists this clonotype with many counts. The chain recombines TRBV20-1 with TRBJ2-3; D ambiguous. Germline-derived CDR1 and CDR2 are DFQATT and SNEGSKA (reference sequence). The CDR3 loop spans 12 amino acids. Between the trimmed V and J ends, which lost 6 bases and 0 bases, there was a span of 7 bases. CDR3 DNA: TGCAGTGCGACACTTAGCACAGATACGCAGTATTTT. It translates to CSATLSTDTQYF.

The sample holds a few counts of this clonotype. CDR3 protein: CASSDTGPTFF. CDR3 DNA sequence: TGTGCCAGCTCAGACACAGGTCCGACGTTCTTC. The gene calls are TRBV18 and TRBJ2-1; tentatively, D is TRBD1 (5 bases). Trimming took off 5 bases at V and 15 bases at J, with 14 bases between the two ends. The germline gives CDR1 KGHSH, CDR2 LQKENI. CDR3 length: 11 amino acids.

This clonotype was observed many times. V and J are TRBV12-3 or TRBV12-4 and TRBJ1-1, with TRBD1 identical over 8 bases. CDR3 length equals 15 residues. V shed 7 bases, J shed 6 bases, and the junction held 13 bases outside the gene matches. The DNA of the CDR3 is TGTGCCAGCACACCCCGGACAGGGTTGACGGCTGAAGCTTTCTTT. Protein sequence: CASTPRTGLTAEAFF.

This clonotype was counted many times. The chain combines TRBV5-1 with TRBJ2-5; possible D gene TRBD1, 5 bases. Trimming cost V 6 bases and J 3 bases, with 12 bases left between them. Per the germline V gene, CDR1 is SGHRS and CDR2 is YFSETQ. The CDR3 length is 13 residues. Here the CDR3 DNA reads TGCGCCAGCAACGTAGGGGCGGAAGAGACCCAGTACTTC. It is translated as CASNVGAEETQYF. The full variable domain, rest sourced from reference TRBV5-1 and TRBJ2-5, is KAGVTQTPRYLIKTRGQQVTLSCSPISGHRSVSWYQQTPGQGLQFLFEYFSETQRNKGNFPGRFSGRQFSNSRSEMNVSTLELGDSALYLCASNVGAEETQYFGPGTRLLVL.

This clonotype showed up just a few times. J is TRBJ2-1 and V is TRBV13; TRBD2 agrees at 9 bases. Germline V gives CDR1 PRHDT, CDR2 FYEKMQ (reference sequence). The CDR3 spans 13 residues. The trim removed 10 bases at V and 12 bases at J, leaving 13 bases unmatched. CDR3 DNA sequence: TGTGCCACCGGGCTAGCGGGAAAAAGGGGGCAGTTCTTC. Encoded protein: CATGLAGKRGQFF.

This clonotype showed up just a few times. The chain uses TRBV6-5 and TRBJ2-7, with 7 bases fitting TRBD1. This CDR3 is built from 18 residues. The J segment lost 4 bases and the V segment lost 4 bases, leaving 19 bases of the junction unmatched. Germline CDR1 and CDR2: MNHEY and SVGAGI. As DNA, the CDR3 is TGTGCCAGCAGTTGGAGACTCGGGACAGCGAGTAAGCCTTACGAGCAGTACTTC. Amino acid sequence: CASSWRLGTASKPYEQYF.

This clonotype was counted many times. The chain carries TRBV27 and TRBJ2-7; no clear D. With 4 bases removed from V and 5 bases from J, the gap between germline ends came to 9 bases. The CDR3 is 12 amino acids. In germline, CDR1 is MNHEY, CDR2 SMNVEV (reference sequence). The CDR3 nucleotides read TGTGCCAGCAGTTCCCCAGGTAACGAGCAGTACTTC. It is translated as CASSSPGNEQYF.

The table lists this clonotype with many counts. V and J are TRBV4-3 and TRBJ2-2, with D unresolved. Germline CDR1 and CDR2: LGHNA and YSLEER. CDR3 length: 16 residues. V shed 0 bases and J shed 9 bases, with 17 bases lying between them. The CDR3 is CASSQDSQDLGRELFF. Here the CDR3 DNA reads TGCGCCAGCAGCCAAGATTCTCAGGATCTGGGCCGGGAGCTGTTTTTT.

This clonotype was seen ten or more times. The J gene is TRBJ2-2, the V gene TRBV20-1; a possible D gene is TRBD1 (5 bases). The CDR3 spans 16 residues. V lost 6 bases to trimming and J lost 3 bases, with 20 bases between them. CDR1 and CDR2 (germline): DFQATT, SNEGSKA (reference sequence). The CDR3 is CSAPKKGKKYTGELFF. The CDR3 bases are TGCAGTGCACCAAAGAAGGGGAAGAAGTACACCGGGGAGCTGTTTTTT.

This clonotype has ten or more counts. The rearrangement joins TRBV7-9 to TRBJ2-5, with 10 bases identical to TRBD1. The trim removed 7 bases at V and 5 bases at J, leaving 7 bases unmatched. Germline V gene lookup returns CDR1 SEHNR and CDR2 FQNEAQ (reference sequence). CDR3 size: 14 residues. The CDR3 here is CASNRDRGGETQYF. Here the CDR3 DNA reads TGTGCCAGCAATCGGGACAGGGGAGGGGAGACCCAGTACTTC.